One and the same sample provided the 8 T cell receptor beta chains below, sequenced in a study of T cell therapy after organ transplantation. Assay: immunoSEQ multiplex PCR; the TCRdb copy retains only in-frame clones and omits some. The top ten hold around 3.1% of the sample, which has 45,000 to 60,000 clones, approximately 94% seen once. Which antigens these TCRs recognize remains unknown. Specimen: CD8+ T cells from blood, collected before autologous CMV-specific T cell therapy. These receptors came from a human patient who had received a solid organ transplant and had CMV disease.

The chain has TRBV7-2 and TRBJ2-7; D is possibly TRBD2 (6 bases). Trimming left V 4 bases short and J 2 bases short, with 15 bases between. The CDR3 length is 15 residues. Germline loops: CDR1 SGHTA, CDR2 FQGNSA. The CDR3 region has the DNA TGTGCCAGCAGCTCGCCACCGGGGAGGACCTACGAGCAGTACTTC. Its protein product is CASSSPPGRTYEQYF.

The CDR3, as DNA: TGTGCCAGCAGAACCCGGGACAACCAAGAGACCCAGTACTTC. Translating gives CASRTRDNQETQYF. This sequence joins TRBV6-5 and TRBJ2-5, with D possibly TRBD1 on 6 matching bases. Trimming stripped 6 bases from V and 0 bases from J, with 11 bases between. In germline, CDR1 is MNHEY, CDR2 SVGAGI. The CDR3 totals 14 residues.

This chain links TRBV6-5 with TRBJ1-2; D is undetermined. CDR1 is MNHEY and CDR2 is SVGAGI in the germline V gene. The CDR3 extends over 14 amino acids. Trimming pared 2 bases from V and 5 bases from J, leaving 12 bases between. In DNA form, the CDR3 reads TGTGCCAGCAGTTACCACAGCGATCCATATGGCTACACCTTC. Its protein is CASSYHSDPYGYTF.

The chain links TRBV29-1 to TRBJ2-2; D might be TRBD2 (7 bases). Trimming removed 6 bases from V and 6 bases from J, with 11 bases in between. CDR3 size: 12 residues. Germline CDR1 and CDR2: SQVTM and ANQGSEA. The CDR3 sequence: CSVVGGPGELFF. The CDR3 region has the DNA TGCAGCGTCGTGGGGGGGCCCGGGGAGCTGTTTTTT.

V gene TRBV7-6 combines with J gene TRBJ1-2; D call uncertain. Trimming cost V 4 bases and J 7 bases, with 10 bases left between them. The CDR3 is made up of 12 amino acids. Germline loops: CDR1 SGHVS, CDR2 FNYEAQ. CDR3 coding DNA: TGTGCCAGCAGCTCTCCGGGCGGTGGCTACACCTTC. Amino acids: CASSSPGGGYTF. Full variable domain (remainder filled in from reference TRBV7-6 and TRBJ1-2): GAGVSQSPRYKVTKRGQDVALRCDPISGHVSLYWYRQALGQGPEFLTYFNYEAQQDKSGLPNDRFSAERPEGSISTLTIQRTEQRDSAMYRCASSSPGGGYTFGSGTRLTVV.

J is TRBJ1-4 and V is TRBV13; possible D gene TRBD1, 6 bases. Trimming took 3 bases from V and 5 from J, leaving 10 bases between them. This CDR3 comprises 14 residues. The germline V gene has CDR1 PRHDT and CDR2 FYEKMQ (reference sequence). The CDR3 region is CASSLTGWNEKLFF. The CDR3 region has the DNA TGTGCCAGCAGCTTGACAGGTTGGAATGAAAAACTGTTTTTT.

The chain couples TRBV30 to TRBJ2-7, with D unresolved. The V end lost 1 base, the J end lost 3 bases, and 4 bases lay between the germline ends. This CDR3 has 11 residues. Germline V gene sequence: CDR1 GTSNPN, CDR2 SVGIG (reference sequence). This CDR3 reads CAWSDSYEQYF. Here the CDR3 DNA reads TGTGCCTGGAGTGACAGCTACGAGCAGTACTTC.

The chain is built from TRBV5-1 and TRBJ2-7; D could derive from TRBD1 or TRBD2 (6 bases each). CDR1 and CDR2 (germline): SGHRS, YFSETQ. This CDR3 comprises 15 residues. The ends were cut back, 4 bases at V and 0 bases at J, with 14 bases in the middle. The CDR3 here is CASSPEGVLSYEQYF. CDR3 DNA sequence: TGCGCCAGCAGCCCGGAGGGGGTTCTCTCCTACGAGCAGTACTTC.